The sequence of this T cell receptor beta chain was determined in a study of blood T cell repertoires in COVID-19. Study-wide background: PBMCs, B-cell-depleted T cells, or T cells provided the cDNA or gDNA that made up the material.

The germline V gene encodes CDR1 KGHSH and CDR2 LQKENI. This CDR3 spans 15 amino acids. The V and J ends lost 2 bases and 3 bases, in that order; junction bases with no gene match: 2. Seattle patient enrollment occurred during active infection, with longitudinal follow-up thereafter. Some clones are missing from TCRdb's copy, which holds only in-frame ones; the method was immunoSEQ multiplex PCR. The data contain approximately 210,000 clones, less than 90% of them singletons. This clonotype was obtained from an elderly woman with COVID-19, enrolled during active disease. Material for sequencing was peripheral blood. The rearrangement uses TRBV18 and TRBJ2-3; 10 bases agree with TRBD2. The chain's CDR3 is CASSPTGLATDTQYF. CDR3 DNA sequence: TGTGCCAGCTCACCAACGGGACTAGCGACAGATACGCAGTATTTT.